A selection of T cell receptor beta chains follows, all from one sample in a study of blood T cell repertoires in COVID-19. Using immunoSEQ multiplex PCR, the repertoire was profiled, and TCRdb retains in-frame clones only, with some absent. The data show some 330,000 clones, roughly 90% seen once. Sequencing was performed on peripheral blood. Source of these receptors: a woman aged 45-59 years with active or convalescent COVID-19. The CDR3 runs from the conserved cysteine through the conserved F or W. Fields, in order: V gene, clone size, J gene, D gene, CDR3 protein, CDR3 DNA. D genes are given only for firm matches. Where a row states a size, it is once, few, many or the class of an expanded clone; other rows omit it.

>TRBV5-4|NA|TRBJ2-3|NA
CASSVGQLFTDTQYF
TGTGCCAGCAGCGTCGGACAGCTTTTCACAGATACGCAGTATTTT
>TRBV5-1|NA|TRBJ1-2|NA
CASSLTGYGYTF
TGCGCCAGCAGCTTAACAGGGTATGGCTACACCTTC
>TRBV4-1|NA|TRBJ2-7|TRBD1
CASSPGQGRTYEQYF
TGCGCCAGCAGCCCGGGACAGGGGAGGACCTACGAGCAGTACTTC
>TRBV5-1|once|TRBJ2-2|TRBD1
CASSPTGAGTGELFF
TGCGCCAGCAGCCCGACAGGGGCGGGCACCGGGGAGCTGTTTTTT
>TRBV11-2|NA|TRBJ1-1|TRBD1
CASSTRTGPNTEAFF
TGTGCCAGCAGCACACGGACAGGCCCGAACACTGAAGCTTTCTTT
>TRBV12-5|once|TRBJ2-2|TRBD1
CASGYHDRGLAGELFF
TGTGCTAGTGGTTACCATGACAGGGGGCTAGCCGGGGAGCTGTTTTTT
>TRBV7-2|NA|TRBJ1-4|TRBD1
CASSDGTANEKLFF
TGTGCCAGCAGCGACGGGACAGCTAATGAAAAACTGTTTTTT
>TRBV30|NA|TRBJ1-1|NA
CAWRGGANTEAFF
TGTGCCTGGAGAGGGGGGGCGAACACTGAAGCTTTCTTT
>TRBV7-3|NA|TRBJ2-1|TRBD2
CASSFGTSGPNEQFF
TGTGCCAGCAGCTTCGGGACTAGCGGCCCCAATGAGCAGTTCTTC
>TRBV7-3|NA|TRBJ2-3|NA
CASSLTRDSTDTQYF
TGTGCCAGCAGCTTAACGCGGGACTCTACAGATACGCAGTATTTT
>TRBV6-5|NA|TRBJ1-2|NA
CASSYSGGYGYTF
TGTGCCAGCAGTTACTCGGGGGGATATGGCTACACCTTC
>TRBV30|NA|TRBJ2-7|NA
CAWSPSAYEQYF
TGTGCCTGGAGTCCCTCCGCCTACGAGCAGTACTTC
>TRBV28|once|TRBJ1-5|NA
CASSLLADNQPQHF
TGTGCCAGCAGTTTACTGGCAGATAATCAGCCCCAGCATTTT
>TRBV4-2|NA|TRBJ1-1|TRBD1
CASSQPGTGNTEAFF
TGTGCCAGCAGCCAGCCTGGGACAGGGAACACTGAAGCTTTCTTT
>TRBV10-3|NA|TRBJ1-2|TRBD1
CAISDQDRVGHGYTF
TGTGCCATCAGTGACCAGGACAGGGTTGGGCATGGCTACACCTTC
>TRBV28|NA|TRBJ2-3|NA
CASSLLVPPSTDTQYF
TGTGCCAGCAGTTTATTAGTCCCCCCTAGCACAGATACGCAGTATTTT
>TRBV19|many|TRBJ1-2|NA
CASQERGTKNGYTF
TGTGCCAGCCAAGAAAGGGGTACAAAAAATGGCTACACCTTC
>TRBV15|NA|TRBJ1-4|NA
CATSSSRGLGEKLFF
TGTGCCACCAGCAGTAGTAGGGGTCTCGGTGAAAAACTGTTTTTT
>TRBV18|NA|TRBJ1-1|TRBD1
CASSQQGVYTEAFF
TGTGCCAGCTCACAACAGGGGGTCTACACTGAAGCTTTCTTT
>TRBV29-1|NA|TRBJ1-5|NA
CSVALGGSGSNQPQHF
TGCAGCGTCGCCCTTGGGGGGAGCGGTAGCAATCAGCCCCAGCATTTT
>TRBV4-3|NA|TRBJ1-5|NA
CASSQDLGVRQPQHF
TGCGCCAGCAGCCAAGATTTAGGGGTACGTCAGCCCCAGCATTTT
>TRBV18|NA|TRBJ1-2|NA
CASSRPNNYGYTF
TGTGCCAGCTCACGGCCCAATAACTATGGCTACACCTTC
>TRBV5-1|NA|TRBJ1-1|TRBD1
CASSSTGGRTEAFF
TGCGCCAGCAGCAGTACAGGGGGACGCACTGAAGCTTTCTTT
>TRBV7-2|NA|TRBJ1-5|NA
CASSSWGASNQPQHF
TGTGCCAGCAGCTCCTGGGGAGCCAGCAATCAGCCCCAGCATTTT
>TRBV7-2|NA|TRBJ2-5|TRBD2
CASSLTSGKWVGETQYF
TGTGCCAGCAGCCTAACTAGCGGAAAATGGGTGGGAGAGACCCAGTACTTC
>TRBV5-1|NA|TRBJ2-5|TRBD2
CASSLSGRAEETQYF
TGCGCCAGCAGCTTGAGTGGGAGGGCCGAGGAGACCCAGTACTTC
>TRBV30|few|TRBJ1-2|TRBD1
CAWSPGQGMYGYTF
TGTGCCTGGAGTCCCGGACAGGGGATGTATGGCTACACCTTC
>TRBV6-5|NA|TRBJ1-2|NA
CASSYPTGAINYGYTF
TGTGCCAGCAGTTACCCCACAGGTGCTATTAACTATGGCTACACCTTC
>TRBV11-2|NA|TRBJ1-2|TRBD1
CASSNGQGNYGYTF
TGTGCCAGCAGCAATGGACAGGGAAACTATGGCTACACCTTC
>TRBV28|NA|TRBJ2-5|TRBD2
CASSGGTSGRGETQYF
TGTGCCAGCAGTGGCGGGACTAGCGGGAGGGGAGAGACCCAGTACTTC
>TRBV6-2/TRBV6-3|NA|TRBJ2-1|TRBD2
CASSRPAGGRRVNEQFF
TGTGCCAGCAGCAGGCCAGCGGGCGGGAGAAGGGTGAATGAGCAGTTCTTC
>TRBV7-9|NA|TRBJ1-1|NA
CASTARTTLNTEAFF
TGTGCCAGCACCGCCCGGACAACTTTGAACACTGAAGCTTTCTTT
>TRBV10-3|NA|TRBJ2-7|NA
CAISDEYEQYF
TGTGCCATCAGTGATGAGTACGAGCAGTACTTC
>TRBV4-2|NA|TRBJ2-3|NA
CASSNRAGSTDTQYF
TGTGCCAGCAGTAACAGGGCCGGGAGCACAGATACGCAGTATTTT
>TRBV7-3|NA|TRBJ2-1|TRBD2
CASSLRAPAGGYNEQFF
TGTGCCAGCAGCTTAAGAGCCCCAGCGGGGGGCTACAATGAGCAGTTCTTC
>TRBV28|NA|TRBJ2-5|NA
CASSVTGLKETQYF
TGTGCCAGCAGTGTCACAGGGCTTAAAGAGACCCAGTACTTC
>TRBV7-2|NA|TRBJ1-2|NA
CASSADSNYGYTF
TGTGCCAGCAGTGCTGACAGCAACTATGGCTACACCTTC
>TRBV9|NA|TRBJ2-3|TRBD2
CASSDRLAGATDTQYF
TGTGCCAGCAGCGATAGACTAGCGGGAGCGACAGATACGCAGTATTTT
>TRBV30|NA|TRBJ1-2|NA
CAWSAWGVGGYTF
TGTGCCTGGAGTGCCTGGGGGGTGGGTGGCTACACCTTC
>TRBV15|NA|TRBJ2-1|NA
CATTKSPTGESSYNEQFF
TGTGCCACCACTAAAAGTCCTACAGGCGAGAGCTCCTACAATGAGCAGTTCTTC
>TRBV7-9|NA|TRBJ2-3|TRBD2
CASSLGSGTSAGTDTQYF
TGTGCCAGCAGCTTAGGCTCCGGGACTAGCGCGGGCACAGATACGCAGTATTTT
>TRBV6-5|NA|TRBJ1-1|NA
CASSYDSMNTEAFF
TGTGCCAGCAGTTATGACAGCATGAACACTGAAGCTTTCTTT
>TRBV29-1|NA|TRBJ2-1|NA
CSVVRGRGGNEQFF
TGCAGCGTGGTTCGCGGAAGGGGGGGCAATGAGCAGTTCTTC
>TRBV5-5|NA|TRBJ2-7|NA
CASSLIVGNYEQYF
TGTGCCAGCAGCTTGATTGTCGGGAACTACGAGCAGTACTTC
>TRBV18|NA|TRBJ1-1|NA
CASSQGENTEAFF
TGTGCCAGCTCACAGGGGGAGAACACTGAAGCTTTCTTT
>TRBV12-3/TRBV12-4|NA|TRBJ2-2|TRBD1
CASSHRGTGELFF
TGTGCCAGCAGCCACAGGGGCACCGGGGAGCTGTTTTTT
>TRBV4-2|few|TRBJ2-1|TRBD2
CASSQDGQLLAEFTSSYNEQFF
TGTGCCAGCAGCCAAGATGGGCAACTCCTAGCGGAGTTCACTTCCTCCTACAATGAGCAGTTCTTC
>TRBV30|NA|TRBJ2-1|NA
CAWSDLDEQFF
TGTGCCTGGAGTGATCTAGATGAGCAGTTCTTC
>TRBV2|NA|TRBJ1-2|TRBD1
CASKGDSSNYGYTF
TGTGCCAGCAAGGGGGACAGTTCTAACTATGGCTACACCTTC
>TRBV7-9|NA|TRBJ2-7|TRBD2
CASSFWEGPVYEQYF
TGTGCCAGCAGCTTCTGGGAGGGGCCTGTCTACGAGCAGTACTTC
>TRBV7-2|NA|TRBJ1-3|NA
CASSFGGAGNTIYF
TGTGCCAGCAGCTTTGGAGGGGCGGGAAACACCATATATTTT
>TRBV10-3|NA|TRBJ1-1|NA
CAISEPGTNTEAFF
TGTGCCATCAGTGAGCCGGGTACAAACACTGAAGCTTTCTTT
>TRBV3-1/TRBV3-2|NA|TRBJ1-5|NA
CASSQRGNQPQHF
TGTGCCAGCAGCCAACGGGGAAATCAGCCCCAGCATTTT